This T cell receptor (beta chain) was retrieved from a study of early stage breast cancer tumors. Produced via immunoSEQ multiplex PCR; TCRdb's table is partial and in-frame only. The table shows about 10,000 clones, with 60% to 65% occurring only once. This CDR3 is built from 14 residues. V dropped 0 bases and J dropped 2 bases, with 8 bases sitting between them. Germline assignment: CDR1 SGHAT and CDR2 FQNNGV. Sequencing was carried out using breast tumor tissue. The source of this sequence is a person between 55 and 69 years old with breast cancer. The rearrangement joins TRBV11-2 to TRBJ2-7; TRBD2 might be the D (6 bases). This CDR3 is CASSLERTTYEQYF. The DNA of the CDR3 is TGTGCCAGCAGCTTAGAACGGACTACCTACGAGCAGTACTTC.